The T cell receptor beta chain under discussion was sequenced for a study of cytomegalovirus exposure and HLA in healthy donors. Study-wide results and limits: V- and J-gene trimming of TCR beta was linked (in a later analysis) to a missense DCLRE1C variant. It was assumed in the presence/absence analyses that sequencing depth was roughly uniform across donors. The study carried out a later analysis of TCR beta sequences. It associated some 15,000 of them with specific HLA alleles at a false discovery rate of 0.05. Being productive about 87% or about 30% of the time was typical of most TCR beta V segments in an earlier analysis.

Vbeta (60) and Jbeta (13) primers were used in the PCR. Repertoires were generated with immunoSEQ multiplex PCR, while TCRdb's copy carries only in-frame clones and drops some. The sample holds about 130,000 clones, 75% to 90% seen once. For this clone: Its cognate antigen is unknown.

V lost 0 bases and J 15 bases, leaving 14 bases between the germline ends. The CDR3 totals 13 residues. The germline gives CDR1 MNHNS, CDR2 SASEGT. V and J are TRBV6-1 and TRBJ2-2, with D possibly matching TRBD1 (6 bases). The sequenced sample consisted of PBMCs. The TCR was taken from a woman aged 40 to 50 in good health and CMV-seronegative. In DNA form, the CDR3 reads TGTGCCAGCAGTGAAGCTCGCGGCCGACAGGTGTTTTTT. This sequence encodes CASSEARGRQVFF.